Included here is one TCR beta chain sequence, with context. Its antigen specificity is not known. No base qualities exist here, and no much larger clone lies one base off it. The V end loses 5 bases and the J end loses 7 bases, and a stretch of 12 bases separates them. The CDR3 covers 13 residues, taking in both the cysteine and the phenylalanine. Left in the record is the CDR3 DNA by itself, 39 bases read in frame from the first base. Systemically healthy Caucasian individuals from Russia, approximately 39 in total and aged roughly 6 to 90 years, were included as donors. Ten milliliters of peripheral blood were drawn from each donor into EDTA-treated Vacutainer tubes. Ficoll-Paque density-gradient centrifugation was used to isolate PBMCs, with at least 7 million obtained per sample. Trizol reagent was used to extract total RNA from the PBMCs, yielding at least 5.5 micrograms per sample. The percentages of naive CD45RAhigh/CD27high T cells were determined by flow cytometry on a PBMC aliquot from every donor.

This record belongs to a study of blood T cells in healthy people across ages (dated by TCRdb to the mid-2010s). In the study overall: In model experiments, template switching captured roughly one uniquely barcoded TCR beta cDNA molecule for every two T cells. To track age-related changes in TCR beta repertoire diversity, the study relied on deep sequencing normalized with unique cDNA molecular identifiers. The donors were split into four age groups: young (average 16 years), middle-aged (roughly 39), aged (over 55) and long-lived (under 85). Donors of different ages were randomly distributed across sequencing lanes to avoid experimental bias. For two donors (one aged 18 to 30 and one aged 80 or older), the study analyzed two additional independent replicas of 1 million unique cDNA reads from the same blood draw. What the study reported, not specific to this receptor: As age increased, observed TCR beta diversity per million T cells dropped in a roughly linear way, and a significant reduction was already evident by age 40. The long-lived group showed more naive CD4+ T cells, fewer expanded clones and increased TCR diversity than the aged group, suggesting age selection. Because the CMV infection status of the donors was unknown, age-related changes in expanded clonotypes may potentially have been confounded. Observed TCR beta diversity correlated strongly with the percentage of naive T cells measured by flow cytometry. Bulk unsorted PBMC profiling prevented conclusive comparison of naive and antigen-experienced compartments. Estimates of total diversity based on one million sequenced T cells were considered lower bounds and underestimates.

The library was made by 5' RACE. The sequencer listed for this sample is Illumina HiSeq 2500. A second PCR of roughly 7 to 11 cycles was performed with a sample-barcoded 5' primer and a J-beta primer mix. Each TCR beta cDNA molecule received a unique molecular identifier from a template-switch 5' adaptor carrying 12 random nucleotides. At least 3 million CDR3-containing paired-end reads were obtained from each sample. First-strand cDNA synthesis was performed from all RNA using the Mint cDNA synthesis kit, with priming by a TRBC-specific oligonucleotide. All cDNA was treated with uracil-DNA glycosylase and then went through a first 18-cycle PCR with the universal primers M1SS and BC2_uni_R. In the source study's methods: For normalization, 1 million high-quality reads, each with a distinct molecular identifier, were randomly selected from each sample. Reads sharing molecular identifiers were discarded rather than binned into consensus sequences. MiTCR, with a Q25 quality threshold and the strictest error-elimination algorithm, was used for CDR3 identification, clonotype clustering and error correction. A nonparametric unseen species model with Euler transformation was used to estimate a lower bound on total TCR beta diversity. TCRdb reran the public reads through fastp at Q25 and MiXCR, keeping productive beta chains. Each entry is one CDR3 protein sequence, shown with its most common DNA and genes. The V and J calls and clone size come from TCRdb's table, not from the authors' own analysis. The sample table holds hundreds of thousands of distinct CDR3 sequences, of which 45% to 50% were seen once. The ten most abundant clones make up 30% to 35% of the sample.

The chain is made from TRBV12-3 or TRBV12-4 and TRBJ1-5, with the D gene not confidently named. The sequence derives from a woman aged 55-69 years in good health. Sequenced sample: blood. The DNA sequence is TGTGCCAGCAGTCCTCAAAGCCAACAGCCCCAGCATTTT. Its protein reads: CASSPQSQQPQHF.